The T cell receptor (beta chain) described here comes from a study of blood T cells in healthy people across ages. The second PCR ran roughly 7 to 12 cycles with a sample-barcoded 5' primer and J-beta primers. TCRdb ran MiXCR on the 5' RACE reads and lists one entry per CDR3 protein. The data contain some 690,000 distinct CDR3 sequences, about a fifth of them seen just once; the ten biggest clones take up roughly 22%. The V and J ends lost 5 bases and 7 bases respectively, with 14 bases between them. Germline V gives CDR1 MDHEN, CDR2 SYDVKM. CDR3 length equals 13 residues. Sequences were obtained from blood. The chain couples TRBV28 to TRBJ2-5; D unresolved. This sequence originates from a man aged 70-80 years in good health. The CDR3 sequence: CASSPYPQWTQYF. The CDR3 coding sequence is TGTGCCAGCAGTCCCTACCCCCAATGGACCCAGTACTTC.